This TCR beta chain appears in the sequencing data of a study of T-cell reconstitution after alpha-beta-depleted transplantation in children. Trimming took off 5 bases at V and 14 bases at J, with 20 bases between the two ends. Germline values: CDR1 SGHTA, CDR2 FQGNSA. The CDR3 is 13 amino acids. Whole-study findings and limits: Among T cells one year after transplant, newly produced cells accounted for most counts and diversity.

On this clonotype: The antigen remains unidentified.

Researchers prepared the TCRbeta library using unique molecular identifiers, the study reports. TCRdb itself ran the PCR reads through MiXCR, one entry per CDR3 protein. The sample carries about 870,000 distinct CDR3 sequences, under 20% recorded once. The rearrangement uses TRBV7-2 and TRBJ2-3, with a possible D match to TRBD2 (5 bases). Sequencing was performed on PBMCs, mostly from graft donor cells, taken 360 days after TCRalphabeta/CD19-depleted stem cell transplant. The TCR originated in a male patient aged 10-17 years who had a stem cell transplant for acute lymphoblastic leukemia, so the T cells may come from the graft donor. CDR3: CASSLDPSRRRYF. Written as DNA, the CDR3 is TGTGCCAGCAGCCTAGATCCTAGCCGTAGACGGTATTTT. The full variable domain, completed using reference TRBV7-2 and TRBJ2-3, is GAGVSQSPSNKVTEKGKDVELRCDPISGHTALYWYRQSLGQGLEFLIYFQGNSAPDKSGLPSDRFSAERTGGSVSTLTIQRTQQEDSAVYLCASSLDPSRRRYFGPGTRLTVL.